This passage covers 32 T cell receptor beta chains from one sample sequenced in a study of identical twins (dated by TCRdb to the mid-2010s). Libraries were made using 5' RACE. Data came from an Illumina HiSeq 2000. TCRdb passed the public sequencing reads through fastp at Q25 and MiXCR, retaining productive beta sequences. Here each entry gathers all rows of one CDR3 protein and keeps the most common genes and DNA. The sample table shows about 240,000 distinct CDR3 sequences, and about an eighth are seen once. Roughly 4% of the sample belongs to the ten largest clones. The data also belong to a second study, concerning yellow fever vaccine responses in identical twins.

The sample consisted of memory (CD45RO+) T cells sorted from blood. This specimen's cell subset or site label, per the study, means: CD45RO+ enriched T cells. All receptors derive from a woman younger than 30 in good health.

The table lists this clonotype with a few counts. This rearrangement joins TRBV27 to TRBJ2-3, with D tentatively TRBD1 (6 bases). V gave up 2 bases and J gave up 2 bases, with 8 bases separating them. Germline values: CDR1 MNHEY, CDR2 SMNVEV (reference sequence). The CDR3 loop spans 14 amino acids. CDR3 DNA sequence: TGTGCCAGCAGTTTAACAGGGTACACAGATACGCAGTATTTT. This encodes CASSLTGYTDTQYF.

The J gene is TRBJ2-7, the V gene TRBV5-1; 7 bases are a match to TRBD2. With V trimmed by 5 bases and J by 0 bases, 8 bases remained unmatched. CDR3 length: 15 amino acids. The germline gives CDR1 SGHRS, CDR2 YFSETQ. CDR3 sequence reads: CASRGGVGGSYEQYF. CDR3 in DNA: TGCGCCAGCAGGGGAGGGGTTGGCGGCTCCTACGAGCAGTACTTC.

This chain links TRBV28 with TRBJ2-5, with TRBD1 identical over 8 bases. The junction had 9 bases not matched to a gene; V was cut back by 4 bases and J by 2 bases. The germline V gene encodes CDR1 MDHEN and CDR2 SYDVKM. This CDR3 comprises 16 residues. The CDR3 DNA reads as TGTGCCAGCAGTTCAAGACAGGGGCAAGGACAAGAGACCCAGTACTTC. Its protein is CASSSRQGQGQETQYF. The whole variable domain, remainder taken from reference TRBV28 and TRBJ2-5, is DVKVTQSSRYLVKRTGEKVFLECVQDMDHENMFWYRQDPGLGLRLIYFSYDVKMKEKGDIPEGYSVSREKKERFSLILESASTNQTSMYLCASSSRQGQGQETQYFGPGTRLLVL.

The sample holds many counts of this clonotype. The J gene is TRBJ2-4, the V gene TRBV29-1; D may correspond to TRBD1 or TRBD2 (5 bases each). The CDR3 consists of 15 residues. Germline V gene data show CDR1 as SQVTM and CDR2 as ANQGSEA. The germline V and J ends were trimmed by 2 bases and 5 bases, with 16 bases remaining between them. In DNA form, the CDR3 reads TGCAGCGTTGAAACTACCGGGACGGCCGAAAACATTCAGTACTTC. It translates to CSVETTGTAENIQYF.

CDR3: CASSVLDRGENIQYF. The CDR3 DNA is TGTGCCAGCAGCGTGCTGGACAGGGGCGAAAACATTCAGTACTTC. The chain combines TRBV9 with TRBJ2-4; 9 bases are a match to TRBD1. After removal of 2 bases from V and 5 bases from J, the junction contained 5 bases not matched to a gene. The CDR3 extends over 15 amino acids. The V gene's germline CDR1 is SGDLS and CDR2 YYNGEE.

There are a few counts of this clonotype. V and J are TRBV2 and TRBJ1-2, with D tentatively TRBD1 (5 bases). CDR1 is SNHLY, CDR2 FYNNEI, per germline. Trimming shortened V by 6 bases and J by 5 bases, and 16 bases separated the two germline ends. This CDR3 contains 14 residues. This CDR3 is CASRDLTDLYGYTF. CDR3 nucleotides: TGTGCCAGCAGGGACCTGACAGATTTATATGGCTACACCTTC.

In this sample, this clonotype turned up a few times. The chain joins TRBV7-8 to TRBJ2-5; no reliable D call. The CDR3 consists of 15 residues. V lost 6 bases to trimming and J lost 5 bases, with 19 bases between them. CDR1 is SGHVS, CDR2 FQNEAQ, per germline. CDR3 region: CASRLSQGSLETQYF. In DNA, the CDR3 is TGTGCCAGCAGACTTTCACAAGGGTCCTTGGAGACCCAGTACTTC.

V and J are TRBV4-3 and TRBJ2-1; 7 bases are a match to TRBD2. Looked up from germline, CDR1 is LGHNA and CDR2 is YSLEER. The V and J ends lost 0 bases and 7 bases, in that order; junction bases with no gene match: 9. The CDR3 contains 16 residues. CDR3 in amino acids: CASSQDPAGARNEQFF. In DNA form, the CDR3 reads TGCGCCAGCAGCCAAGATCCCGCGGGAGCGCGGAATGAGCAGTTCTTC.

The chain recombines TRBV11-2 with TRBJ2-5; 7 bases fit TRBD2. CDR1 is SGHAT and CDR2 is FQNNGV in the germline V gene. This CDR3 comprises 16 residues. Trimming cost V 2 bases and J 2 bases; bases outside gene matches: 8. The CDR3 nucleotides read TGTGCCAGCAGCTTAAGCCTAGCGGAACCTCAAGAGACCCAGTACTTC. It is translated as CASSLSLAEPQETQYF. The full variable domain, rest sourced from reference TRBV11-2 and TRBJ2-5, is EAGVAQSPRYKIIEKRQSVAFWCNPISGHATLYWYQQILGQGPKLLIQFQNNGVVDDSQLPKDRFSAERLKGVDSTLKIQPAKLEDSAVYLCASSLSLAEPQETQYFGPGTRLLVL.

The chain employs TRBV7-9 and TRBJ2-1, with D tentatively TRBD2 (5 bases). There are 15 residues in the CDR3. From germline, CDR1 is SEHNR and CDR2 FQNEAQ (reference sequence). V gave up 5 bases and J gave up 6 bases, with 17 bases separating them. CDR3 sequence (DNA): TGTGCCAGCAGCCCCGCAGGAGGTGGGCGCAATGAGCAGTTCTTC. The encoded protein is CASSPAGGGRNEQFF. Using reference TRBV7-9 and TRBJ2-1 for the parts outside the CDR3, the full variable domain is DTGVSQNPRHKITKRGQNVTFRCDPISEHNRLYWYRQTLGQGPEFLTYFQNEAQLEKSRLLSDRFSAERPKGSFSTLEIQRTEQGDSAMYLCASSPAGGGRNEQFFGPGTRLTVL.

This clonotype was counted ten times or more. The gene calls are TRBV4-1 and TRBJ2-3; D is unresolved. V lost 2 bases and J 2 bases, leaving 14 bases between the germline ends. The CDR3 spans 16 residues. CDR1 MGHRA and CDR2 YSYEKL come from the germline V gene. CDR3 sequence: CASSQIDLGFTDTQYF. CDR3 nucleotide sequence: TGCGCCAGCAGCCAAATAGATTTGGGTTTCACAGATACGCAGTATTTT.

The chain couples TRBV11-2 to TRBJ2-5, with TRBD2 matching 14 bases. V trimming: 1 base; J trimming: 4 bases; junction bases outside the gene matches: 5. Germline CDR1 SGHAT, CDR2 FQNNGV. The CDR3 runs 17 residues. The CDR3 DNA follows: TGTGCCAGCAGCTTAGGGGGACTAGCGGGAGTCGCAGAGACCCAGTACTTC. It yields the protein CASSLGGLAGVAETQYF.

The chain employs TRBV7-9 and TRBJ2-7, with TRBD2 matching 8 bases. The V gene end was trimmed by 10 bases and the J gene end by 0 bases; junction bases not matched to a gene: 8. This CDR3 has 14 amino acids. The germline gives CDR1 SEHNR, CDR2 FQNEAQ (reference sequence). CDR3 bases: TGTGCCACCGCCTCGGGGGGGAGCTCCTACGAGCAGTACTTC. Translation: CATASGGSSYEQYF.

The chain couples TRBV7-8 to TRBJ2-3; D gene uncertain. The germline gives CDR1 SGHVS, CDR2 FQNEAQ. The CDR3 has 16 amino acids. Trimming stripped 2 bases from V and 0 bases from J, with 12 bases between. This chain's CDR3 is CASSLRRAASTDTQYF. As DNA, the CDR3 is TGTGCCAGCAGCTTAAGGAGAGCCGCTAGCACAGATACGCAGTATTTT.

There are a few counts of this clonotype. V is TRBV4-3 and J is TRBJ2-7, with 7 bases identical to TRBD2. Losses at the gene ends were 0 bases for V and 5 bases for J; bases not matched to a gene: 4. The germline V gene encodes CDR1 LGHNA and CDR2 YSLEER. The CDR3 spans 14 residues. Here the CDR3 DNA reads TGCGCCAGCAGCCAAGAGGCGGGAGACGACGAGCAGTACTTC. It encodes CASSQEAGDDEQYF.

In its sample, this clonotype was seen many times. This chain joins TRBV5-1 and TRBJ1-6; unclear D gene. This CDR3 has 13 residues. Germline CDR1 reads SGHRS; CDR2 reads YFSETQ. V lost 2 bases to trimming and J lost 13 bases, with 13 bases between them. The CDR3 DNA follows: TGCGCCAGCAGCTTATCAAGAGACAAGCCCCTCCACTTT. It specifies CASSLSRDKPLHF.

This sequence joins TRBV28 and TRBJ1-3, with a possible D match to TRBD1 (5 bases). V was shortened by 4 bases and J by 1 base, with 11 bases between the two germline ends. This CDR3 contains 15 residues. Per the germline V gene, CDR1 is MDHEN and CDR2 is SYDVKM. The CDR3 nucleotides read TGTGCCAGCAGTTCCCCGGGGCGATCTGGAAACACCATATATTTT. Protein product: CASSSPGRSGNTIYF.

This clonotype was counted between two and nine times. The chain is built from TRBV28 and TRBJ2-3; 10 bases are shared with TRBD1. Germline CDR1 MDHEN, CDR2 SYDVKM. The CDR3 runs 15 residues. After removal of 5 bases from V and 3 bases from J, the junction contained 5 bases not matched to a gene. The CDR3: CASSRTGGETDTQYF. In DNA, the CDR3 is TGTGCCAGCAGTCGGACAGGGGGGGAAACAGATACGCAGTATTTT.

This clonotype came up many times. The rearrangement links TRBV11-2 to TRBJ1-4; D may be TRBD1 (5 bases). Trimming pared 5 bases from V and 8 bases from J, leaving 21 bases between. The CDR3 length is 16 residues. Per germline, CDR1 SGHAT and CDR2 FQNNGV. CDR3 DNA sequence: TGTGCCAGCAGCCCTACTTTTGGGGGAGAGGGGGAAAAACTGTTTTTT. Amino acids: CASSPTFGGEGEKLFF.

The chain joins TRBV10-3 to TRBJ2-2; tentatively, D is TRBD1 or TRBD2 (7 bases each). This CDR3 comprises 15 residues. Between the trimmed V and J ends, which lost 7 bases and 2 bases, there was a span of 14 bases. The germline CDR1 and CDR2 sequences are ENHRY and SYGVKD. Written as DNA, the CDR3 is TGTGCCATCACTCGGGGAGGGGGCAACACCGGGGAGCTGTTTTTT. Its translation is CAITRGGGNTGELFF.

Only a few counts were recorded for this clonotype. The gene calls are TRBV27 and TRBJ2-4; 9 bases match TRBD1. V lost 5 bases to trimming and J lost 1 base; unmatched junction nucleotides: 21. CDR1 is MNHEY, CDR2 SMNVEV, per germline (reference sequence). This CDR3 has 21 residues. CDR3 nucleotide sequence: TGTGCCAGCAGTCCAAATCCTCCGGGACAGGGAAGTTTCGAGGCCAAAAACATTCAGTACTTC. Encoded protein: CASSPNPPGQGSFEAKNIQYF.

In DNA, the CDR3 is TGTGCCAGCAGCTTAACGGCGGGGTCCATGGAGACCCAGTACTTC. Protein sequence: CASSLTAGSMETQYF. J is TRBJ2-5 and V is TRBV7-3; D is perhaps TRBD2 (6 bases). Germline-derived CDR1 and CDR2 are SGHTA and FQGTGA. V was pared by 0 bases and J by 5 bases, with 13 bases between. CDR3 length: 15 amino acids.

This clonotype was observed a handful of times. CDR3 sequence reads: CASRKGQGPQHF. As DNA, the CDR3 is TGTGCCAGCAGAAAGGGACAGGGGCCCCAGCATTTT. The chain recombines TRBV12-3 or TRBV12-4 with TRBJ1-5; 9 nucleotides line up with TRBD1. The CDR3 runs 12 residues. Losses at the gene ends were 6 bases for V and 9 bases for J; bases not matched to a gene: 3.

V is TRBV2 and J is TRBJ1-6; 7 positions agree with TRBD1. CDR3 length: 16 residues. Trimming at V came to 3 bases and at J to 7 bases, leaving 9 bases not matched to a gene. CDR1 and CDR2 from the germline V gene are SNHLY and FYNNEI. CDR3 DNA sequence: TGTGCCAGCAGTGACAGGGGGGCTTTTCTGAATTCACCCCTCCACTTT. This translates into CASSDRGAFLNSPLHF.

The chain is built from TRBV4-3 and TRBJ2-3; the match to TRBD1 covers 10 bases. The CDR3 totals 15 residues. Germline CDR1 and CDR2: LGHNA and YSLEER. The junction had 3 bases not matched to a gene; V was cut back by 4 bases and J by 2 bases. This CDR3 reads CASSPGTGVTDTQYF. The CDR3, as DNA: TGCGCCAGCAGCCCGGGGACAGGGGTCACAGATACGCAGTATTTT.

There are a few counts of this clonotype. V gene TRBV19 combines with J gene TRBJ2-2; tentatively, D is TRBD1 or TRBD2 (5 bases each). Per germline, CDR1 LNHDA and CDR2 SQIVND (reference sequence). V lost 11 bases, J lost 5 bases, and 21 bases lay in between. CDR3 size: 15 residues. CDR3 bases: TGTGCCGCAGAGGAAGGAGGCAGGGCAACCGGGGAGCTGTTTTTT. This gives the protein CAAEEGGRATGELFF.

The chain recombines TRBV5-6 with TRBJ2-2; TRBD1 or TRBD2 may be the D gene (6 bases each). The V gene's germline CDR1 is SGHDT and CDR2 YYEEEE. The CDR3 length is 16 residues. Trimming took 4 bases from V and 6 from J, leaving 19 bases between them. CDR3 bases: TGTGCCAGCAGCCCCGTGATCGGGGGCGCGCCCGGGGAGCTGTTTTTT. It yields the protein CASSPVIGGAPGELFF. The full variable domain, completed using reference TRBV5-6 and TRBJ2-2, is DAGVTQSPTHLIKTRGQQVTLRCSPKSGHDTVSWYQQALGQGPQFIFQYYEEEERQRGNFPDRFSGHQFPNYSSELNVNALLLGDSALYLCASSPVIGGAPGELFFGEGSRLTVL.

This clonotype was detected a few times. The gene calls are TRBV28 and TRBJ1-1; tentative D call: TRBD1 (6 bases). The CDR3 is 13 residues long. Deletions cut 3 bases from V and 10 bases from J, with 15 bases between. Germline V gene lookup returns CDR1 MDHEN and CDR2 SYDVKM. CDR3 in amino acids: CASSFKIQGVAFF. The CDR3 DNA reads TGTGCCAGCAGTTTTAAGATACAGGGAGTAGCTTTCTTT.

This clonotype was picked up a small number of times. The genes are TRBV25-1 and TRBJ1-5, with 8 bases aligning to TRBD1. Per the germline V gene, CDR1 is MGHDK and CDR2 is SYGVNS. The V gene end was trimmed by 6 bases and the J gene end by 3 bases; junction bases not matched to a gene: 4. The CDR3 contains 14 residues. The CDR3 sequence is CASRGQGVNQPQHF. The CDR3 coding sequence is TGTGCCAGCAGAGGACAGGGAGTCAATCAGCCCCAGCATTTT.

The chain couples TRBV7-9 to TRBJ2-5; 7 positions match TRBD1. Trimming cost V 4 bases and J 12 bases; bases outside gene matches: 14. Germline loops: CDR1 SEHNR, CDR2 FQNEAQ (reference sequence). The CDR3 is 14 residues long. The chain's CDR3 is CASSSQDPTGPKYF. CDR3 bases: TGTGCCAGCAGCTCCCAGGACCCGACAGGGCCCAAGTACTTC.

This clonotype has a handful of counts. V and J are TRBV3-1 and TRBJ2-3, with D tentatively TRBD1 or TRBD2 (5 bases each). Germline V gene lookup returns CDR1 LGHDT and CDR2 YNNKEL (reference sequence). V was clipped by 1 base and J by 4 bases, with 12 bases between them. The CDR3 sequence is 15 residues long. The DNA of the CDR3 is TGTGCCAGCAGCCAAGGGCAGGGACGAGCAGATACGCAGTATTTT. It translates to CASSQGQGRADTQYF.

This clonotype was seen many times. The chain couples TRBV5-1 to TRBJ2-2, with D perhaps TRBD1 (5 bases). V lost 2 bases, J lost 0 bases, and 17 bases lay in between. Germline CDR1 and CDR2: SGHRS and YFSETQ. The CDR3 consists of 18 residues. The CDR3 is CASSLTAGSVANTGELFF. The CDR3 region has the DNA TGCGCCAGCAGCTTAACTGCAGGGTCGGTTGCGAACACCGGGGAGCTGTTTTTT.